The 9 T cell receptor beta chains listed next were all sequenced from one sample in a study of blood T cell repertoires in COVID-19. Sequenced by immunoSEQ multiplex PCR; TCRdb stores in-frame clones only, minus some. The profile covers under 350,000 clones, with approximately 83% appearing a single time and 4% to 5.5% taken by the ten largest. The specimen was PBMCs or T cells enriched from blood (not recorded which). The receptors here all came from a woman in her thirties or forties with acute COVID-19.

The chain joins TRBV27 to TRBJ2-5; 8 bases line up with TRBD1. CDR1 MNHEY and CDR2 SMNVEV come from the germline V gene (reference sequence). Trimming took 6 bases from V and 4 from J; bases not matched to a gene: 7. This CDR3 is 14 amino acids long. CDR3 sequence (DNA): TGTGCCAGCAGGAGGACAGGGTCGGTAGAGACCCAGTACTTC. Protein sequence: CASRRTGSVETQYF.

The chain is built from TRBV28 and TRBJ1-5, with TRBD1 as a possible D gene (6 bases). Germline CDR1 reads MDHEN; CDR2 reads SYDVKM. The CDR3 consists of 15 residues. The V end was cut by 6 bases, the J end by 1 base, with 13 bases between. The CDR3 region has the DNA TGTGCCAGCAGGCCAAGGGGGATGAGCAATCAGCCCCAGCATTTT. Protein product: CASRPRGMSNQPQHF.

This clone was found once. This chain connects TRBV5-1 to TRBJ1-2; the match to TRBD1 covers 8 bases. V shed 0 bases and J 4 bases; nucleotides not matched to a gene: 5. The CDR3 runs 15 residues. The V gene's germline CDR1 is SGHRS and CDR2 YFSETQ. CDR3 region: CASSLAGQGGYGYTF. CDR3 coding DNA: TGCGCCAGCAGCTTGGCTGGACAGGGAGGCTATGGCTACACCTTC. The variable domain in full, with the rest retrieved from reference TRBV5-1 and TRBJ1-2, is KAGVTQTPRYLIKTRGQQVTLSCSPISGHRSVSWYQQTPGQGLQFLFEYFSETQRNKGNFPGRFSGRQFSNSRSEMNVSTLELGDSALYLCASSLAGQGGYGYTFGSGTRLTVV.

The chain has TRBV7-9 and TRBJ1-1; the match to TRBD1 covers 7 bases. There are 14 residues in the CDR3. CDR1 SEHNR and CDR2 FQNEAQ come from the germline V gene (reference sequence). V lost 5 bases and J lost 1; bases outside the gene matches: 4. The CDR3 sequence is CASSKGQQNTEAFF. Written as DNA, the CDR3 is TGTGCCAGCAGCAAGGGACAGCAGAACACTGAAGCTTTCTTT.

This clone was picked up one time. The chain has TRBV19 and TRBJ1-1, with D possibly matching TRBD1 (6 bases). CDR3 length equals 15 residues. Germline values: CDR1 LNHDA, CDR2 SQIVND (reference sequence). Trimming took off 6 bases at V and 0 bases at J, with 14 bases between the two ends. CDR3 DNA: TGTGCCAGTAGGGACGACAGGAGGATGAACACTGAAGCTTTCTTT. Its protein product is CASRDDRRMNTEAFF. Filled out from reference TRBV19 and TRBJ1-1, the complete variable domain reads DGGITQSPKYLFRKEGQNVTLSCEQNLNHDAMYWYRQDPGQGLRLIYYSQIVNDFQKGDIAEGYSVSREKKESFPLTVTSAQKNPTAFYLCASRDDRRMNTEAFFGQGTRLTVV.

The CDR3 loop is CASSLAGGRVNGYTF. As DNA, the CDR3 is TGTGCCAGCAGCTTGGCGGGGGGGCGCGTCAATGGCTACACCTTC. The genes are TRBV5-8 and TRBJ1-2, with D possibly matching TRBD1 (6 bases). CDR3 length: 15 amino acids. Germline V CDR1 and CDR2: SGHTS, YDEGEE. V lost 0 bases and J lost 6, with 15 bases in between.

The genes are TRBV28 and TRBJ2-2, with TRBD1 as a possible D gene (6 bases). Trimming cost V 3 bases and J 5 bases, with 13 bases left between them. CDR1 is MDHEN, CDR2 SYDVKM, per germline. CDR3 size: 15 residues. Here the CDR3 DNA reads TGTGCCAGCAGTTTGCGCAGGGGTGGTACCGGGGAGCTGTTTTTT. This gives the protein CASSLRRGGTGELFF.

In nucleotides, the CDR3 is TGTGCCAGCAGCCCAGCGGCCAACTCCTACGAGCAGTACTTC. Amino acids: CASSPAANSYEQYF. The chain carries TRBV28 and TRBJ2-7; D perhaps matches TRBD2 (5 bases). The CDR3 has 14 residues. Germline V gives CDR1 MDHEN, CDR2 SYDVKM. Trimming removed 6 bases from V and 0 bases from J, with 12 bases in between. Using reference TRBV28 and TRBJ2-7 for the parts outside the CDR3, the full variable domain is DVKVTQSSRYLVKRTGEKVFLECVQDMDHENMFWYRQDPGLGLRLIYFSYDVKMKEKGDIPEGYSVSREKKERFSLILESASTNQTSMYLCASSPAANSYEQYFGPGTRLTVT.

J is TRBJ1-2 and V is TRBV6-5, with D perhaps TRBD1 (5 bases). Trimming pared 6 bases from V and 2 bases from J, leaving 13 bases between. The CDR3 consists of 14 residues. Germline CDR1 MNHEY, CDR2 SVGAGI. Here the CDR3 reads CASSPQGSNYGYTF. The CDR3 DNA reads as TGTGCCAGCAGCCCCCAGGGATCAAACTATGGCTACACCTTC.